The T cell receptor beta chain described here comes from a study of blood T cell repertoires in COVID-19. The wider study: There were acute and convalescent COVID-19 samples, and they came from the United States, Italy and Spain. Sample material is recorded as cDNA or gDNA derived from T cells, B-cell-depleted T cells, or PBMCs.

J lost 1 base, V lost 7 bases, and 11 bases had no gene match. The CDR3 has 16 residues. Germline CDR1 LNHDA, CDR2 SQIVND (reference sequence). In the study's own analysis: Reference gene primers were amplified, and this amplification served to estimate nucleated cell counts. Method: immunoSEQ multiplex PCR; TCRdb's copy keeps in-frame clones and lacks some. Clone size and V and J calls were adopted from that table, with D and trimming inferred from the DNA. The sample shows roughly 80,000 clones, roughly 90% of them seen only once. The chain carries TRBV19 and TRBJ2-3; 7 nucleotides line up with TRBD2. This clonotype was obtained from a human donor in a cohort sampled during active COVID-19. Sequencing was done on a sample of peripheral blood. CDR3 residues: CASNHPGGSGTDTQYF. The CDR3 nucleotides read TGTGCCAGTAATCACCCGGGGGGATCGGGCACAGATACGCAGTATTTT.